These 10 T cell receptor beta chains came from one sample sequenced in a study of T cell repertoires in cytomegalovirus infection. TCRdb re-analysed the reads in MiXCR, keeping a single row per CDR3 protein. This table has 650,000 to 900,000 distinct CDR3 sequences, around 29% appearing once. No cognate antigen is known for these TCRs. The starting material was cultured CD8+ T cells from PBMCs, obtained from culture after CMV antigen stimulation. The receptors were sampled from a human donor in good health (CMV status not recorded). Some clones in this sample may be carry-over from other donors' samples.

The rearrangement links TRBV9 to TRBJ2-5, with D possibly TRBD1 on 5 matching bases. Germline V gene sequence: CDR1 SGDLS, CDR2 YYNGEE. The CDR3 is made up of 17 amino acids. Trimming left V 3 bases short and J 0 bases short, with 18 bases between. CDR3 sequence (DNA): TGTGCCAGCAGCGAGGGGCTTGGCGGCGTGTACCAAGAGACCCAGTACTTC. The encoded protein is CASSEGLGGVYQETQYF.

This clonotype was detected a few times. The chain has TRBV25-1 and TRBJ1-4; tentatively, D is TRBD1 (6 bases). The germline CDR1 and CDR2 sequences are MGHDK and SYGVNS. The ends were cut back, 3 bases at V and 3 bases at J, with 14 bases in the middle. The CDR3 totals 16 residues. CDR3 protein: CASSDPRGGANEKLFF. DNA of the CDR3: TGTGCCAGCAGTGACCCCAGGGGAGGGGCTAATGAAAAACTGTTTTTT.

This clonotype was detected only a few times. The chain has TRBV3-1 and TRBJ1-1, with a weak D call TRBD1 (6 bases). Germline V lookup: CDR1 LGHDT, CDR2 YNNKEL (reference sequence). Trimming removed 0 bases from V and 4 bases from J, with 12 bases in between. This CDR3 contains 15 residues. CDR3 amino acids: CASSQDWGQSTEAFF. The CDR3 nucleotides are TGTGCCAGCAGCCAAGATTGGGGGCAAAGCACTGAAGCTTTCTTT.

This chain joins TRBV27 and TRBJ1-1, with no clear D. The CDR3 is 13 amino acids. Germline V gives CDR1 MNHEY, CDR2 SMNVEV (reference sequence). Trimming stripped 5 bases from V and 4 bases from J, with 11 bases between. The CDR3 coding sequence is TGTGCCAGCAGTCTCGCAGGATTCACTGAAGCTTTCTTT. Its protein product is CASSLAGFTEAFF.

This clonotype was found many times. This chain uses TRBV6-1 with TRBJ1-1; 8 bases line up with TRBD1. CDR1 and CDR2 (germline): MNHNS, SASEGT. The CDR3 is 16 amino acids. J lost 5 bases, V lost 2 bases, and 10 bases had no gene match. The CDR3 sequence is CASSEMAGGFWTEAFF. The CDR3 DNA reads TGTGCCAGCAGTGAAATGGCAGGGGGCTTTTGGACTGAAGCTTTCTTT.

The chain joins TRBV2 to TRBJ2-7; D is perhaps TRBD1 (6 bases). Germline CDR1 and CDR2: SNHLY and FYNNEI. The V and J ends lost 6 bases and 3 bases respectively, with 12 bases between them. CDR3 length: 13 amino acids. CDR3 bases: TGTGCCAGCAGAGCAGGGGCCCACTACGAGCAGTACTTC. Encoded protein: CASRAGAHYEQYF. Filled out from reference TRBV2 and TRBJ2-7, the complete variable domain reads EPEVTQTPSHQVTQMGQEVILRCVPISNHLYFYWYRQILGQKVEFLVSFYNNEISEKSEIFDDQFSVERPDGSNFTLKIRSTKLEDSAMYFCASRAGAHYEQYFGPGTRLTVT.

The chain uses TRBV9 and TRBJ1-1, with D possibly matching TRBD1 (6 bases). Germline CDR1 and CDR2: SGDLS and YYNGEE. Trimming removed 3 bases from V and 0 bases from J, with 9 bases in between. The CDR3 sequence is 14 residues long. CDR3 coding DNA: TGTGCCAGCAGCGCAACAGGGATGAACACTGAAGCTTTCTTT. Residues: CASSATGMNTEAFF. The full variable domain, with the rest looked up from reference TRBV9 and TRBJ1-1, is DSGVTQTPKHLITATGQRVTLRCSPRSGDLSVYWYQQSLDQGLQFLIQYYNGEERAKGNILERFSAQQFPDLHSELNLSSLELGDSALYFCASSATGMNTEAFFGQGTRLTVV.

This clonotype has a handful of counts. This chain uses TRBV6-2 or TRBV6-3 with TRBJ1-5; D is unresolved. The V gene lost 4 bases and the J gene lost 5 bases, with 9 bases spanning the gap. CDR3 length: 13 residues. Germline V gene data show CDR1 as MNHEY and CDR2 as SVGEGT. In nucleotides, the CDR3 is TGTGCCAGCAGTTGGGCAGAATATCAGCCCCAGCATTTT. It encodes CASSWAEYQPQHF.

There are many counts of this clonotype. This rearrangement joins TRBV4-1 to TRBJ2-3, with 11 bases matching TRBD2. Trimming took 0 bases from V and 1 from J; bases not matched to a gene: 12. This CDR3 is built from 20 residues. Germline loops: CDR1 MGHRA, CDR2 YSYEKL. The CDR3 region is CASSQDQFSELAGGTDTQYF. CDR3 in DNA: TGCGCCAGCAGCCAAGATCAGTTTTCGGAACTAGCGGGGGGCACAGATACGCAGTATTTT.

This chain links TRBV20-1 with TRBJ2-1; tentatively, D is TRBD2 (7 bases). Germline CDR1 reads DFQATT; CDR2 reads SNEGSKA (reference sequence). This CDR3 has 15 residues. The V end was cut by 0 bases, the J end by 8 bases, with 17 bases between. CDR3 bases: TGCAGTGCTAGAGATAGGAGGGGGGGCCGTGATGAGCAGTTCTTC. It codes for CSARDRRGGRDEQFF.